The T cell receptor (beta chain) under discussion was sequenced for a study of blood T cell repertoires in COVID-19. In the study overall: From the United States, Italy and Spain came samples of acute and convalescent COVID-19.

The table lists this clone with a few counts. Original methodology: By means of reference gene primer amplification, nucleated cell counts were estimated. The protocol was immunoSEQ multiplex PCR, while the TCRdb copy is restricted to in-frame clones and leaves out a portion. V and J calls and clone size are as listed in that table; D and trimming were resolved from the DNA. The table records approximately 280,000 clones, around 84% of them present only once. Trimming pared 3 bases from V and 3 bases from J, leaving 15 bases between. Per germline, CDR1 MNHNS and CDR2 SASEGT. The CDR3 consists of 15 residues. Enrollees, about 18 to 95 years old, lived in approximately 25 US areas. Recovered status applied to Cohort 3 donors who had two consecutive negative PCRs. It also applied to those with clearance or with symptom resolution.

The sequenced sample was PBMCs or T cells enriched from blood (not recorded which). The rearrangement uses TRBV6-1 and TRBJ2-7; tentative D call: TRBD2 (7 bases). The source is a woman aged 50 to 60 who had recovered from COVID-19. The CDR3 DNA is TGTGCCAGCAGTGAGGGGGGGCAGACCTACTACGAGCAGTACTTC. This translates into CASSEGGQTYYEQYF.